The rows below give T cell receptor beta chains drawn from one sample of a study of OX40 agonist ivuxolimab in advanced cancers. Generated by immunoSEQ multiplex PCR, the TCRdb table keeps only in-frame clones and is missing some. The repertoire holds 23,000 or so clones, with 88% as singletons. The specimen was CD4+ or CD8+ T cells sorted from blood, collected in a trial of the OX40 agonist ivuxolimab. Receptors originate from an adult with an advanced solid tumor such as melanoma, head and neck, liver or kidney cancer. Both conserved end residues are trimmed from each CDR3.

j_gene,v_gene,CDR3aa
TRBJ1-2,TRBV7-9,ASSIPGQGVFGYT
TRBJ1-3,TRBV11-2,ASSPWVELISGNTIY
TRBJ1-1,TRBV7-2,ASSSTAGGTEAF
TRBJ1-1,TRBV7-9,ASSFRGGGEAF
TRBJ2-7,TRBV30,AWSGYDEQY
TRBJ2-3,TRBV6-1,ASSAVAGVRGTDTQY
TRBJ1-2,TRBV29-1,SVAPYGTGSGYT
TRBJ2-1,TRBV20-1,SATLSNEQF
TRBJ2-7,TRBV27,ASSLRPGMAAYEQY
TRBJ2-1,TRBV5-1,ASSLGIAGGRYNEQF
TRBJ2-1,TRBV19,ASSPRLAGEISNEQF
TRBJ2-7,TRBV6-1,ASSEADTVYEQY
TRBJ1-1,TRBV28,ASTLWDARGTEAF
TRBJ1-4,TRBV11-2,ASSFQGTGIEKLF
TRBJ2-3,TRBV5-6,ASSLSRAADTQY
TRBJ1-1,TRBV30,AWSVNGNTEAF
TRBJ1-2,TRBV5-4,ASSLPRVLDGYT
TRBJ2-1,TRBV9,ASSVGTELMNEQF
TRBJ1-1,TRBV5-1,ASSLLGGAGTEAF
TRBJ2-3,TRBV7-2,ASSLGLAGGPRDTQY
TRBJ1-5,TRBV23-1,ASSQEGGKNQPQH
TRBJ2-7,TRBV5-1,ASNVRTGSTSYEQY
TRBJ1-1,TRBV29-1,SVWEGTEAF
TRBJ1-5,TRBV10-3,ASSDQGNSNQPQH
TRBJ2-7,TRBV7-3,ASSFDLNSYEQY
TRBJ2-7,TRBV30,AWTMVEGGAAYEQY
TRBJ2-3,TRBV11-2,ASYKGHLSTDTQY
TRBJ2-1,TRBV7-2,ASSLGAVYEQF
TRBJ1-4,TRBV6-5,ASSYSEWNEKLF
TRBJ2-5,TRBV19,ASNKGLQETQY
TRBJ2-5,TRBV10-3,AISAGTEQETQY
TRBJ2-1,TRBV4-1,ASSLLSGGGAHNEQF
TRBJ2-5,TRBV19,ASSQGETQY
TRBJ2-5,TRBV30,AWSVLRDRGRETQY
TRBJ2-1,TRBV6-1,ASSEALGTSGRNEQF
TRBJ1-5,TRBV7-2,ASSLQGPGGNQPQH
TRBJ2-7,TRBV6-1,ASSEVNDRVYEQY
TRBJ2-2,TRBV30,AWSGSPNDGTGELF
TRBJ2-7,TRBV5-6,ASSLGSPSYEQY
TRBJ2-1,TRBV27,ASSFGTANEQF
TRBJ1-3,TRBV6-1,ASSESSSGNTIY
TRBJ1-5,TRBV27,ASSSGEGQPQH
TRBJ1-4,TRBV11-2,ASSLTGLDEKLF
TRBJ2-1,TRBV12-5,ASGLNPLAGLFNEQF
TRBJ1-2,TRBV4-1,ASSQDPGMNYGYT
TRBJ2-2,TRBV2,ASKYGLSNTGELF
TRBJ2-1,TRBV30,AWGQQGTF
TRBJ2-5,TRBV5-4,ASSSPTAAKETQY
TRBJ2-3,TRBV29-1,SVERLAGAGDTQY
TRBJ2-1,TRBV10-2,ASTGAGGYNEQF
TRBJ1-2,TRBV28,ASSLEGAWDYGYT
TRBJ1-5,TRBV6-5,ASSTDRGAFQPQH
TRBJ2-7,TRBV29-1,SVAPRRFTYEQY
TRBJ2-1,TRBV18,ASSLGYNEQF
TRBJ2-1,TRBV30,AWKVGGAAEQF
TRBJ2-3,TRBV19,ASSIVGSDTQY
TRBJ2-5,TRBV28,ASRLLETQY
TRBJ2-3,TRBV6-5,ASSLGPSADTQY
TRBJ1-2,TRBV6-5,ASSYNRERGYT